The source of this TCR beta chain is a study of T cells and Merkel cell carcinoma outcomes. Study observations and caveats: Merkel cell carcinoma outcomes were reportedly predicted by repertoire and T-cell density.

The V segment lost 7 bases and the J segment 11 bases; nucleotides outside the gene matches: 12. CDR1 is MNHEY, CDR2 SVGAGI, per germline. The CDR3 consists of 14 residues. Sequencing used immunoSEQ multiplex PCR; TCRdb keeps in-frame clones, though not all of them. This table holds 12,000 to 15,000 clones, over 85% found once. Details on this clone: The target antigen is unknown.

Source material: tumor tissue from Merkel cell carcinoma. The rearrangement joins TRBV6-5 to TRBJ1-4; TRBD1 aligns across 8 bases. This clonotype originated in a human donor with Merkel cell carcinoma. The CDR3 DNA is TGTGCCAGCAAACTCGACAGGGGACTAGGTAAACTGTTTTTT. Protein product: CASKLDRGLGKLFF.